This record looks at one T cell receptor (beta chain) sequence and its context. There are 12 residues in the CDR3. In germline, CDR1 is SGHVS, CDR2 FQNEAQ. Trimming took off 5 bases at V and 7 bases at J, with 11 bases between the two ends. This sample is drawn from a study of blood T cell repertoires in COVID-19. Turning to the study itself: Italy, Spain and the United States were the sources of the convalescent and acute COVID-19 samples. From T cells, B-cell-depleted T cells, or PBMCs came the material, which was cDNA or gDNA.

Original methodology: Reference gene primer amplification gave estimated nucleated cell counts. TCRdb's table, derived via immunoSEQ multiplex PCR, lists solely in-frame clones and lacks some. For V, J and clone size, that table is used; D and trimming come from the DNA. The sample holds over 200,000 clones, approximately 84% seen once. This clonotype originated in a woman in her twenties or thirties who had recovered from COVID-19. Sequencing was performed on peripheral blood. The chain couples TRBV7-8 to TRBJ2-5; D uncertain. CDR3 in amino acids: CASSPNPGTQYF. DNA of the CDR3: TGTGCCAGCAGCCCCAACCCCGGGACCCAGTACTTC.